The 27 T cell receptor beta chains in this list originate from one sample, sequenced in a study of T cells in Graves' hyperthyroidism and ophthalmopathy (dated by TCRdb to about 2019). Library construction relied on multiplex PCR. The sequencer listed for this sample is Illumina HiSeq 2000. The TCR beta CDR3 regions were amplified from the RNA transcripts. A first-round RT-PCR of the TCR CDR3 used the HTBI primer set with the Qiagen OneStep RT-PCR kit. TCRdb reworked the public reads: Q25 trimming with fastp, MiXCR clone assembly, productive beta chains retained. Each entry merges the rows of one CDR3 protein and shows their most common DNA and genes. The sample has 250,000 to 300,000 distinct CDR3 sequences on record, roughly 15% of them singletons. Jointly, the top ten make up roughly 7.9% of the sample. Sequencing was done on a sample of blood. Source of these receptors: a woman aged 40 to 50 with Graves' hyperthyroidism.

The chain uses TRBV30 and TRBJ1-4, with 9 positions matching TRBD1. Germline V gene sequence: CDR1 GTSNPN, CDR2 SVGIG (reference sequence). The V and J ends lost 4 bases and 7 bases, in that order; junction bases with no gene match: 4. The CDR3 covers 13 residues. The CDR3 DNA sequence: TGTGCCTGGAAGGGACAGGGAGGTGAAAAACTGTTTTTT. It is translated as CAWKGQGGEKLFF.

A few counts support this clonotype. V gene TRBV6-5 combines with J gene TRBJ1-2; D is undetermined. Trimming left V 1 base short and J 2 bases short, with 8 bases between. Per germline, CDR1 MNHEY and CDR2 SVGAGI. The CDR3 covers 14 residues. CDR3 bases: TGTGCCAGCAGTTACTTCGGGTCGAACTATGGCTACACCTTC. Its protein product is CASSYFGSNYGYTF.

This clonotype was picked up many times. The chain is built from TRBV12-3 or TRBV12-4 and TRBJ2-1, with 13 bases that match TRBD2. The V gene end was trimmed by 6 bases and the J gene end by 8 bases; junction bases not matched to a gene: 10. The CDR3 has 16 residues. Here the CDR3 reads CASRPWTSGSFYEQFF. DNA of the CDR3: TGTGCCAGCAGACCCTGGACTAGCGGGAGTTTCTATGAGCAGTTCTTC.

This clonotype was found many times. V gene TRBV7-2 combines with J gene TRBJ2-1; 7 nucleotides match TRBD1. Trimming took 3 bases from V and 4 from J; bases not matched to a gene: 6. The CDR3 is 15 residues long. Looked up from germline, CDR1 is SGHTA and CDR2 is FQGNSA. This CDR3 reads CASSFRQGSYNEQFF. The CDR3 DNA is TGTGCCAGCAGCTTCAGACAGGGCTCGTACAATGAGCAGTTCTTC. The full variable domain, with the rest looked up from reference TRBV7-2 and TRBJ2-1, is GAGVSQSPSNKVTEKGKDVELRCDPISGHTALYWYRQSLGQGLEFLIYFQGNSAPDKSGLPSDRFSAERTGGSVSTLTIQRTQQEDSAVYLCASSFRQGSYNEQFFGPGTRLTVL.

A few counts support this clonotype. The V gene is TRBV4-2, the J gene TRBJ2-3; 10 bases are shared with TRBD2. Per germline, CDR1 LGHNA and CDR2 YNFKEQ. The trim removed 0 bases at V and 5 bases at J, leaving 5 bases unmatched. This CDR3 comprises 16 residues. The chain's CDR3 is CASSQDSAGGGDTQYF. The CDR3 DNA sequence: TGTGCCAGCAGCCAAGATTCAGCGGGAGGGGGAGATACGCAGTATTTT.

A remark on this clonotype: A read error may explain this, as a much larger clone is one base away. The rearrangement joins TRBV20-1 to TRBJ1-1; 12 bases line up with TRBD1. The CDR3 totals 13 residues. V was pared by 7 bases and J by 11 bases, with 11 bases of the junction left unmatched. Germline V gives CDR1 DFQATT, CDR2 SNEGSKA (reference sequence). Written as DNA, the CDR3 is TGCAGTGTGGGACAGGGGGCGCAAAGTGACGCTTTCTTT. Protein product: CSVGQGAQSDAFF.

This clonotype has ten or more counts. The rearrangement links TRBV12-3 or TRBV12-4 to TRBJ1-1; D not resolved. The CDR3 has 16 residues. V gave up 3 bases and J gave up 0 bases, with 14 bases separating them. The CDR3 sequence: CASSLTQSILNTEAFF. The CDR3 nucleotides are TGTGCCAGCAGTTTGACCCAGTCTATCCTGAACACTGAAGCTTTCTTT.

This clonotype was detected a few times. The V call is TRBV10-1, the J call TRBJ1-6; D is perhaps TRBD1 (5 bases). This CDR3 is built from 16 residues. Germline assignment: CDR1 WNHNN and CDR2 SYGVQD (reference sequence). The germline V and J ends were trimmed by 2 bases and 15 bases, with 23 bases remaining between them. CDR3 DNA sequence: TGCGCCAGCAGTGAGAGTCCCGGGACTTCTAATTCGGGCCTCCACTTT. Amino acid sequence: CASSESPGTSNSGLHF.

The chain joins TRBV5-6 to TRBJ1-6, with TRBD1 as a possible D gene (5 bases). Trimming pared 1 base from V and 5 bases from J, leaving 7 bases between. The CDR3 sequence is 14 residues long. Germline-derived CDR1 and CDR2 are SGHDT and YYEEEE. CDR3 residues: CASSLSGHNSPLHF. The CDR3 bases are TGTGCCAGCAGCTTGTCAGGGCATAATTCACCCCTCCACTTT. Using reference TRBV5-6 and TRBJ1-6 for the parts outside the CDR3, the full variable domain is DAGVTQSPTHLIKTRGQQVTLRCSPKSGHDTVSWYQQALGQGPQFIFQYYEEEERQRGNFPDRFSGHQFPNYSSELNVNALLLGDSALYLCASSLSGHNSPLHFGNGTRLTVT.

This clonotype was detected many times. The V call is TRBV28, the J call TRBJ2-7; a weak D match, TRBD1 (6 bases). The CDR3 has 12 amino acids. Germline V gives CDR1 MDHEN, CDR2 SYDVKM. Deletions cut 4 bases from V and 9 bases from J, with 13 bases between. Written as DNA, the CDR3 is TGTGCCAGCAGTTACCAACAGGGATGGCAGTACTTC. It yields the protein CASSYQQGWQYF.

This clonotype was seen more than once but under ten times. The chain uses TRBV3-1 and TRBJ2-3, with D uncertain. Germline CDR1 LGHDT, CDR2 YNNKEL (reference sequence). The CDR3 spans 17 residues. V lost 0 bases to trimming and J lost 1 base, with 14 bases between them. The CDR3 DNA sequence: TGTGCCAGCAGCCAAGATTTCGGCCTCGTCGGCACAGATACGCAGTATTTT. Encoded protein: CASSQDFGLVGTDTQYF.

This clonotype occurred many times. The chain links TRBV2 to TRBJ1-1, with a tentative D call TRBD1 (6 bases). The CDR3 covers 13 residues. The germline CDR1 and CDR2 sequences are SNHLY and FYNNEI. V was trimmed by 6 bases and J by 11 bases, leaving 19 bases between them. The DNA for the CDR3 is TGTGCCAGCAGCGCAACTCTAGGGGGATGGGCTTTCTTT. It translates to CASSATLGGWAFF.

This clonotype was counted at least ten times. CDR3 loop: CASSLTSVPPYNEQFF. DNA for the CDR3: TGTGCCAGCAGTTTAACTAGCGTCCCACCTTACAATGAGCAGTTCTTC. V usage is TRBV6-1 and J usage is TRBJ2-1; 7 nucleotides agree with TRBD2. The trim removed 5 bases at V and 4 bases at J, leaving 11 bases unmatched. The CDR3 consists of 16 residues. Per germline, CDR1 MNHNS and CDR2 SASEGT.

This clonotype has at least ten counts. The V call is TRBV12-3 or TRBV12-4, the J call TRBJ2-3; TRBD2 is a possible D gene (6 bases). V shed 7 bases and J shed 3 bases, with 11 bases lying between them. This CDR3 comprises 13 residues. DNA for the CDR3: TGTGCCAGCACTCGGAGGGTAACAGATACGCAGTATTTT. Protein: CASTRRVTDTQYF.

The sample holds many counts of this clonotype. The V gene is TRBV7-3, the J gene TRBJ1-1; unclear D gene. The CDR3 spans 14 residues. The germline gives CDR1 SGHTA, CDR2 FQGTGA. V was cut by 1 base and J by 1 base, with 7 bases left in between. CDR3 amino acids: CASSLNSGNTEAFF. CDR3 DNA sequence: TGTGCCAGCAGCTTAAATTCTGGGAACACTGAAGCTTTCTTT.

This clonotype showed up many times. The chain is built from TRBV9 and TRBJ1-1; TRBD1 matches at 7 bases. There are 16 residues in the CDR3. Germline V gene data show CDR1 as SGDLS and CDR2 as YYNGEE. V trimming: 4 bases; J trimming: 1 base; junction bases outside the gene matches: 10. As DNA, the CDR3 is TGTGCCAGCAGCAAATTCGAGGGGGCAGCGAACACTGAAGCTTTCTTT. Protein: CASSKFEGAANTEAFF. The whole variable domain, filled in from reference TRBV9 and TRBJ1-1, reads DSGVTQTPKHLITATGQRVTLRCSPRSGDLSVYWYQQSLDQGLQFLIQYYNGEERAKGNILERFSAQQFPDLHSELNLSSLELGDSALYFCASSKFEGAANTEAFFGQGTRLTVV.

This clonotype was seen repeatedly, ten times or more. J is TRBJ1-4 and V is TRBV5-1; 7 bases align to TRBD1. CDR1 is SGHRS, CDR2 YFSETQ, per germline. J lost 6 bases, V lost 3 bases, and 8 bases had no gene match. The CDR3 covers 15 residues. Written as DNA, the CDR3 is TGCGCCAGCAGCTCGGGCGGGACAGAGGATGAAAAACTGTTTTTT. This gives the protein CASSSGGTEDEKLFF.

V gene TRBV6-1 combines with J gene TRBJ1-4, with D unresolved. Germline V gene lookup returns CDR1 MNHNS and CDR2 SASEGT. The CDR3 totals 15 residues. The V gene lost 6 bases and the J gene lost 8 bases, with 19 bases spanning the gap. For the CDR3, the DNA is TGTGCCAGCAGACAATCCCGGGTGTCACAAGAAAAACTGTTTTTT. It yields the protein CASRQSRVSQEKLFF.

CDR3 region: CASSSLVVSGTDTQYF. The CDR3 nucleotides read TGTGCCAGCTCATCGCTAGTGGTATCGGGCACAGATACGCAGTATTTT. The chain links TRBV18 to TRBJ2-3; D is unclear. Trimming removed 5 bases at V and 1 base at J, with 16 bases between. Germline lookup yields CDR1 KGHSH and CDR2 LQKENI. The CDR3 is 16 amino acids. Combining the CDR3 with reference TRBV18 and TRBJ2-3 gives the whole variable domain NAGVMQNPRHLVRRRGQEARLRCSPMKGHSHVYWYRQLPEEGLKFMVYLQKENIIDESGMPKERFSAEFPKEGPSILRIQQVVRGDSAAYFCASSSLVVSGTDTQYFGPGTRLTVL.

This clonotype was seen many times. The chain employs TRBV11-2 and TRBJ2-3; no reliable D call. The V gene's germline CDR1 is SGHAT and CDR2 FQNNGV. Trimming cost V 5 bases and J 1 base, with 4 bases left between them. The CDR3 is 12 residues long. DNA of the CDR3: TGTGCCAGCAGCCATGGCACAGATACGCAGTATTTT. It encodes CASSHGTDTQYF.

This clonotype has only a few counts. This chain links TRBV25-1 with TRBJ1-4; no reliable D call. Trimming left V 8 bases short and J 5 bases short, with 12 bases between. CDR1 MGHDK and CDR2 SYGVNS come from the germline V gene. The length of the CDR3 is 13 residues. The CDR3 DNA sequence: TGTGCCAGCCCGGACCTAATGAATGAAAAACTGTTTTTT. Translation: CASPDLMNEKLFF. Supplemented by reference TRBV25-1 and TRBJ1-4, the full variable domain reads EADIYQTPRYLVIGTGKKITLECSQTMGHDKMYWYQQDPGMELHLIHYSYGVNSTEKGDLSSESTVSRIRTEHFPLTLESARPSHTSQYLCASPDLMNEKLFFGSGTQLSVL.

This clonotype was counted between two and nine times. The V and J genes are TRBV19 and TRBJ2-1; TRBD1 agrees at 8 bases. J gave up 4 bases and V 7 bases, and 6 bases lay outside the gene matches. Germline CDR1 LNHDA, CDR2 SQIVND (reference sequence). The CDR3 sequence is 14 residues long. The CDR3 here is CASTDRERYNEQFF. In DNA form, the CDR3 reads TGTGCCAGTACGGACAGGGAGAGATACAATGAGCAGTTCTTC. The full variable domain, its missing parts supplied by reference TRBV19 and TRBJ2-1, is DGGITQSPKYLFRKEGQNVTLSCEQNLNHDAMYWYRQDPGQGLRLIYYSQIVNDFQKGDIAEGYSVSREKKESFPLTVTSAQKNPTAFYLCASTDRERYNEQFFGPGTRLTVL.

In its sample, this clonotype was seen many times. J is TRBJ1-2 and V is TRBV12-3 or TRBV12-4; no firm D call. Trimming left V 5 bases short and J 3 bases short, with 13 bases between. The CDR3 covers 14 residues. For the CDR3, the DNA is TGTGCCAGCAGTCCGGGCGGAGCTTACTATGGCTACACCTTC. Encoded protein: CASSPGGAYYGYTF.

The sample holds many counts of this clonotype. The chain couples TRBV2 to TRBJ2-5; D might be TRBD1 (6 bases). Trimming pared 4 bases from V and 4 bases from J, leaving 16 bases between. The CDR3 sequence is 15 residues long. CDR1 is SNHLY, CDR2 FYNNEI, per germline. CDR3 coding DNA: TGTGCCAGCAGTGGACTCAGGGGTGGGGCAGAGACCCAGTACTTC. It translates to CASSGLRGGAETQYF.

This clonotype was seen repeatedly, ten times or more. This chain joins TRBV30 and TRBJ2-1; possibly TRBD2 for D (5 bases). CDR3 length: 13 amino acids. Germline CDR1 reads GTSNPN; CDR2 reads SVGIG (reference sequence). Trimming took 1 base from V and 7 from J, leaving 11 bases between them. As DNA, the CDR3 is TGTGCCTGGAGTGGTGGACTCTGGAATGAGCAGTTCTTC. Its translation: CAWSGGLWNEQFF.

This clonotype was found many times. J is TRBJ1-1 and V is TRBV20-1; D unresolved. The CDR3 is made up of 14 amino acids. Trimming pared 3 bases from V and 0 bases from J, leaving 11 bases between. Per germline, CDR1 DFQATT and CDR2 SNEGSKA (reference sequence). For the CDR3, the DNA is TGCAGTGCTAGGCTGGGCCTCATGAACACTGAAGCTTTCTTT. Its protein product is CSARLGLMNTEAFF.

This clonotype was seen a single time. The chain employs TRBV20-1 and TRBJ1-2; the D gene is possibly TRBD1 (6 bases). The germline V and J ends were trimmed by 3 bases and 2 bases, with 19 bases remaining between them. Per the germline V gene, CDR1 is DFQATT and CDR2 is SNEGSKA (reference sequence). This CDR3 spans 16 amino acids. In DNA, the CDR3 is TGCAGTGCTAGTCCTATATACGGGACAACGAACTATGGCTACACCTTC. This codes for CSASPIYGTTNYGYTF.